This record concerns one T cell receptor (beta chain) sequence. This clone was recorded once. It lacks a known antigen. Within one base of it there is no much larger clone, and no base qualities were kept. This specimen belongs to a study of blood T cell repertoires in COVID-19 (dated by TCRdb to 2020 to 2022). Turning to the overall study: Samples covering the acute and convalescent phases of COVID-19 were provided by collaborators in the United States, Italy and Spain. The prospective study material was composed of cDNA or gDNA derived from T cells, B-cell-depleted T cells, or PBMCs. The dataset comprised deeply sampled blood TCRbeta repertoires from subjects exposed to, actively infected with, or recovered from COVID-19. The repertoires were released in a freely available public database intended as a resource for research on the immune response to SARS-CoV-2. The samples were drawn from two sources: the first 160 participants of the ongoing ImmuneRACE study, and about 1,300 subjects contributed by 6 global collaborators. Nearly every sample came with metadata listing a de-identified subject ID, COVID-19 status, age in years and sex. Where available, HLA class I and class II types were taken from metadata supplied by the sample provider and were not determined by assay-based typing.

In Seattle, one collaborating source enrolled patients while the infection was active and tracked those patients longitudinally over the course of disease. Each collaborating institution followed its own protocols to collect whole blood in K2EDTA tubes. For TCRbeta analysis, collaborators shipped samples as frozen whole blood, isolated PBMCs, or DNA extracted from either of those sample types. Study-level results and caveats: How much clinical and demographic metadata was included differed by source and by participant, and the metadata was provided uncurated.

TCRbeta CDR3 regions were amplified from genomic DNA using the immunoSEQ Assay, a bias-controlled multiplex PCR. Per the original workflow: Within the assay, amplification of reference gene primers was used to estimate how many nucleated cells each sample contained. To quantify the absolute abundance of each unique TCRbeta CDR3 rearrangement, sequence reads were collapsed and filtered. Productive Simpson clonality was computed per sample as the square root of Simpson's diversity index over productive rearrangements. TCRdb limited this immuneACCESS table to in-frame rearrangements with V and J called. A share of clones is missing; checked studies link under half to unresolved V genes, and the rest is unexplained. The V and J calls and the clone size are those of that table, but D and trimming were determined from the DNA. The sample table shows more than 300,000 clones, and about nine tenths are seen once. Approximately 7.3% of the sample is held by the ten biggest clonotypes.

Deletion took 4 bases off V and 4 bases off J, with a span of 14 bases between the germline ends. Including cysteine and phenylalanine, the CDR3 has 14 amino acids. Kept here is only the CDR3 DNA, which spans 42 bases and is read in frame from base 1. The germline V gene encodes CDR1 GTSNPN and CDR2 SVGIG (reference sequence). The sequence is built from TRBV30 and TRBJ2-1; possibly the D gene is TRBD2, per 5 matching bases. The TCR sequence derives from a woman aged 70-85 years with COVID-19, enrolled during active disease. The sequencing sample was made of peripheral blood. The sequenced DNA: TGTGCCTGGAACCTACGAACGGGGTACAATGAGCAGTTCTTC. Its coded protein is CAWNLRTGYNEQFF.